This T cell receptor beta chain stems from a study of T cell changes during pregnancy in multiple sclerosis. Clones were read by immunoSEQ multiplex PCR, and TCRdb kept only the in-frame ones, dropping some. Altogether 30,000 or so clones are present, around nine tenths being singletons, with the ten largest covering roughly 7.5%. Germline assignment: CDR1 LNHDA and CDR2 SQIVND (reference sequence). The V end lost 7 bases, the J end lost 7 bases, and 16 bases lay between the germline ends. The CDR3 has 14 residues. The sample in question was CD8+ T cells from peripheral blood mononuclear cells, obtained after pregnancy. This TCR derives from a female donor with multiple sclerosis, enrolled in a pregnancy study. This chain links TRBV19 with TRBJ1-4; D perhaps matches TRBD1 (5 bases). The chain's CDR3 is CASTVVGPIEKLFF. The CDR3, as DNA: TGTGCCAGTACCGTGGTGGGGCCTATTGAAAAACTGTTTTTT. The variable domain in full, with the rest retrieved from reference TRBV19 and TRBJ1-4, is DGGITQSPKYLFRKEGQNVTLSCEQNLNHDAMYWYRQDPGQGLRLIYYSQIVNDFQKGDIAEGYSVSREKKESFPLTVTSAQKNPTAFYLCASTVVGPIEKLFFGSGTQLSVL.